Sequencing of this T cell receptor beta chain was carried out in a study of cytomegalovirus exposure and HLA in healthy donors. Notes on the study in general: Some highly shared sequence variants likely arose as a pipeline artifact.

From germline, CDR1 is LGHNA and CDR2 YSLEER. The CDR3 runs to 16 residues. The V and J ends lost 0 bases and 6 bases, in that order; junction bases with no gene match: 9. Details on this clone: Its antigen remains unknown.

The PCR ran on 60 Vbeta and 13 Jbeta primers. Clones were read by immunoSEQ multiplex PCR, and TCRdb kept only the in-frame ones, dropping some. The repertoire has more than 100,000 clones, 55% to 80% of them found once; the top ten carry approximately 2.5%. This receptor was taken from a woman between 40 and 50 years old in good health and CMV-seronegative. This rearrangement joins TRBV4-3 to TRBJ2-7, with 9 nucleotides matching TRBD2. The sample comprised PBMCs. The CDR3 sequence: CASSQDRAGGPGEQYF. The CDR3 bases are TGCGCCAGCAGCCAAGATCGGGCGGGGGGGCCAGGCGAGCAGTACTTC.